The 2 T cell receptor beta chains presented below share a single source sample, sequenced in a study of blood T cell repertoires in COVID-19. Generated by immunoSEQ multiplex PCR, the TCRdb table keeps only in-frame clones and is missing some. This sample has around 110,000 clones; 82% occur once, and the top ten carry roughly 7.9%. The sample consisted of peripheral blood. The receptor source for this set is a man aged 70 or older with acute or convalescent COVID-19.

CDR3 coding DNA: TGTGCCAGCAGCTTGGAAGGGGGCGCAGGAAACACCATATATTTT. Translating it yields CASSLEGGAGNTIYF. V usage is TRBV5-6 and J usage is TRBJ1-3; TRBD1 matches at 7 bases. The CDR3 has 15 residues. The germline gives CDR1 SGHDT, CDR2 YYEEEE. The trim removed 0 bases at V and 4 bases at J, leaving 4 bases unmatched.

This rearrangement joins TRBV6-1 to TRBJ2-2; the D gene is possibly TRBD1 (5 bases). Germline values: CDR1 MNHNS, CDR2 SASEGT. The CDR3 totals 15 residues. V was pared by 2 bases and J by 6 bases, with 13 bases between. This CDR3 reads CASSEQPQDPGELFF. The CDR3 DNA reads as TGTGCCAGCAGTGAACAACCACAGGATCCCGGGGAGCTGTTTTTT.